The 18 T cell receptor beta chains reported below all come from one sample, sequenced in a study of cytomegalovirus exposure and HLA in healthy donors. With 60 Vbeta and 13 Jbeta primers, the PCR was carried out. TCRdb's copy holds only in-frame clones and misses some; the assay was immunoSEQ multiplex PCR. The sample features tens of thousands of clones, with approximately 1.8% in its top ten. What was sequenced was PBMCs. These receptors all come from a woman aged 30 to 39 in good health and CMV-seronegative.

V usage is TRBV7-2 and J usage is TRBJ1-1; the D gene is possibly TRBD1 (5 bases). The CDR3 spans 14 residues. V was cut by 5 bases and J by 1 base, with 11 bases left in between. Germline CDR1 SGHTA, CDR2 FQGNSA. CDR3 region: CASSQQVGNTEAFF. The CDR3 bases are TGTGCCAGCAGCCAACAGGTCGGGAACACTGAAGCTTTCTTT.

The chain joins TRBV13 to TRBJ1-2; 7 bases fit TRBD1. The V and J ends lost 0 bases and 7 bases, in that order; junction bases with no gene match: 5. The CDR3 consists of 14 residues. Germline V gene lookup returns CDR1 PRHDT and CDR2 FYEKMQ (reference sequence). The CDR3 nucleotides read TGTGCCAGCAGCTTAGGGTTGAGACAGGGTGGCTACACCTTC. This translates into CASSLGLRQGGYTF.

This chain connects TRBV18 to TRBJ2-5, with 12 bases aligning to TRBD2. There are 21 residues in the CDR3. Germline V gives CDR1 KGHSH, CDR2 LQKENI. V shed 3 bases, J shed 3 bases, and the junction held 20 bases outside the gene matches. Here the CDR3 reads CASSPLSRTSGVPTKKETQYF. The DNA for the CDR3 is TGTGCCAGCTCACCTCTATCCAGGACTAGCGGGGTCCCAACGAAAAAAGAGACCCAGTACTTC.

The genes are TRBV6-5 and TRBJ1-2; D call uncertain. Germline V gene sequence: CDR1 MNHEY, CDR2 SVGAGI. This CDR3 has 13 amino acids. Trimming removed 3 bases from V and 4 bases from J, with 9 bases in between. CDR3 DNA: TGTGCCAGCAGTTATCCGGGGAGCTATGGCTACACCTTC. The encoded protein is CASSYPGSYGYTF.

The V gene is TRBV27, the J gene TRBJ2-3; D gene unclear. Per the germline V gene, CDR1 is MNHEY and CDR2 is SMNVEV (reference sequence). Trimming pared 4 bases from V and 10 bases from J, leaving 6 bases between. The CDR3 has 10 amino acids. In nucleotides, the CDR3 is TGTGCCAGCAGTTACCCGGCGCAGTATTTT. It is translated as CASSYPAQYF.

The chain is built from TRBV19 and TRBJ1-2, with D possibly matching TRBD1 (6 bases). The CDR3 length is 13 residues. The V and J ends lost 7 bases and 6 bases respectively, with 15 bases between them. Germline CDR1 and CDR2: LNHDA and SQIVND (reference sequence). The CDR3 is CASTEGGGNGYTF. CDR3 bases: TGTGCCAGTACCGAAGGCGGGGGCAATGGCTACACCTTC. The whole variable domain, filled in from reference TRBV19 and TRBJ1-2, reads DGGITQSPKYLFRKEGQNVTLSCEQNLNHDAMYWYRQDPGQGLRLIYYSQIVNDFQKGDIAEGYSVSREKKESFPLTVTSAQKNPTAFYLCASTEGGGNGYTFGSGTRLTVV.

CDR3: CASSGGDTQYF. The CDR3 DNA reads as TGTGCCAGCAGCGGCGGGGATACGCAGTATTTT. The chain carries TRBV5-5 and TRBJ2-3; a weak D match, TRBD2 (5 bases). V lost 4 bases, J lost 6 bases, and 6 bases lay in between. The CDR3 is 11 residues long. Germline CDR1 SGHKS, CDR2 YYEKEE (reference sequence).

The chain links TRBV4-3 to TRBJ2-5, with a possible D match to TRBD2 (6 bases). Between the trimmed V and J ends, which lost 0 bases and 4 bases, there was a span of 15 bases. CDR1 LGHNA and CDR2 YSLEER come from the germline V gene. The CDR3 has 16 residues. The CDR3: CASSQEGRRAGETQYF. The CDR3 DNA sequence: TGCGCCAGCAGCCAAGAGGGGAGGAGGGCCGGAGAGACCCAGTACTTC.

The chain recombines TRBV9 with TRBJ2-3; D not certain. Looked up from germline, CDR1 is SGDLS and CDR2 is YYNGEE. The CDR3 covers 16 residues. V was shortened by 0 bases and J by 4 bases, with 15 bases between the two germline ends. This CDR3 is CASSVGFQRSADTQYF. In DNA, the CDR3 is TGTGCCAGCAGCGTAGGTTTCCAACGGAGCGCAGATACGCAGTATTTT.

This chain connects TRBV6-6 to TRBJ1-4; D is unresolved. The CDR3 spans 16 residues. From germline, CDR1 is MNHNY and CDR2 SVGAGI (reference sequence). Deletions cut 7 bases from V and 0 bases from J, with 15 bases between. The CDR3 loop is CASIRLVSATNEKLFF. CDR3 in DNA: TGTGCCAGCATTCGACTCGTCAGTGCAACTAATGAAAAACTGTTTTTT.

The rearrangement joins TRBV4-3 to TRBJ2-3; TRBD2 matches at 12 bases. Germline CDR1 reads LGHNA; CDR2 reads YSLEER. The CDR3 has 16 amino acids. V trimming: 3 bases; J trimming: 1 base; junction bases outside the gene matches: 2. The CDR3 loop reads CASSQGTSGRTDTQYF. DNA of the CDR3: TGCGCCAGCAGCCAGGGGACTAGCGGGCGCACAGATACGCAGTATTTT.

The chain joins TRBV28 to TRBJ2-7; 7 bases align to TRBD1. Germline V gives CDR1 MDHEN, CDR2 SYDVKM. V lost 2 bases, J lost 6 bases, and 4 bases stayed unmatched. CDR3 length: 13 amino acids. The CDR3 coding sequence is TGTGCCAGCAGTTTAAACAGGGGATTCGAGCAGTACTTC. Translation: CASSLNRGFEQYF.

The chain joins TRBV18 to TRBJ2-2, with 7 bases aligning to TRBD1. CDR3 length: 14 amino acids. CDR1 and CDR2 (germline): KGHSH, LQKENI. Trimming took 3 bases from V and 5 from J; bases not matched to a gene: 3. The CDR3 spells CASSPGTVTGELFF. CDR3 sequence (DNA): TGTGCCAGCTCACCCGGGACAGTAACCGGGGAGCTGTTTTTT. Variable domain in full (rest from reference TRBV18 and TRBJ2-2): NAGVMQNPRHLVRRRGQEARLRCSPMKGHSHVYWYRQLPEEGLKFMVYLQKENIIDESGMPKERFSAEFPKEGPSILRIQQVVRGDSAAYFCASSPGTVTGELFFGEGSRLTVL.

This chain links TRBV6-5 with TRBJ1-6; D not certain. Germline loops: CDR1 MNHEY, CDR2 SVGAGI. The CDR3 length is 15 residues. V was trimmed by 3 bases and J by 6 bases, leaving 12 bases between them. CDR3 residues: CASSYGGVGNSPLHF. CDR3 DNA: TGTGCCAGCAGTTATGGCGGGGTGGGTAATTCACCCCTCCACTTT.

The chain combines TRBV6-1 with TRBJ1-1; TRBD1 aligns across 11 bases. After removal of 4 bases from V and 4 bases from J, the junction contained 2 bases not matched to a gene. The germline V gene has CDR1 MNHNS and CDR2 SASEGT. The CDR3 spans 14 residues. The CDR3 spells CASSGGTGGTEAFF. CDR3 DNA: TGTGCCAGCAGTGGGGGGACAGGGGGCACTGAAGCTTTCTTT.

The genes are TRBV7-9 and TRBJ1-4; 8 bases are a match to TRBD1. The V gene's germline CDR1 is SEHNR and CDR2 FQNEAQ (reference sequence). CDR3 length: 18 amino acids. Unmatched junction bases numbered 18, after V lost 5 bases and J lost 7 bases. The CDR3 coding sequence is TGTGCCAGCAGCGCAACTTTGGGACAGGCCCTCGGTGGTGAAAAACTGTTTTTT. It translates to CASSATLGQALGGEKLFF.

J is TRBJ2-7 and V is TRBV19; maybe TRBD2 (5 bases). The V gene's germline CDR1 is LNHDA and CDR2 SQIVND (reference sequence). The CDR3 has 14 amino acids. The V end was cut by 3 bases, the J end by 0 bases, with 9 bases between. DNA of the CDR3: TGTGCCAGTAGTATGCCTGGGAGCTCCTACGAGCAGTACTTC. Translation: CASSMPGSSYEQYF.

The CDR3 region has the DNA TGTGCCAGCAGTAACACAGGTGCTCTAGCTTTCTTT. This translates into CASSNTGALAFF. V usage is TRBV6-5 and J usage is TRBJ1-1; D perhaps matches TRBD1 (5 bases). Germline CDR1 is MNHEY and CDR2 is SVGAGI. Trimming cost V 5 bases and J 10 bases, with 14 bases left between them. This CDR3 has 12 residues.